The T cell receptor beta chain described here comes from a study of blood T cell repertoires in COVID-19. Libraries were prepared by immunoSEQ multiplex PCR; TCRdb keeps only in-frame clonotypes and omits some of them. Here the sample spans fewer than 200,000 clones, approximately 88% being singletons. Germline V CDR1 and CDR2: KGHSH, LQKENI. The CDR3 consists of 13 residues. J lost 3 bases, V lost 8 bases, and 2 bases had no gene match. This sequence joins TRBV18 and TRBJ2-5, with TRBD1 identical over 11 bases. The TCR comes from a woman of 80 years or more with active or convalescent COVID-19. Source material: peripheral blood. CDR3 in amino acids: CASRTGGEETQYF. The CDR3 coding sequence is TGTGCCAGCCGGACAGGGGGCGAAGAGACCCAGTACTTC.